This TCR beta chain emerged from a study of cytomegalovirus exposure and HLA in healthy donors. Primers for the PCR totalled 60 Vbeta and 13 Jbeta. The protocol was immunoSEQ multiplex PCR, while the TCRdb copy is restricted to in-frame clones and leaves out a portion. The data contain 130,000 to 150,000 clones, 73% of them seen just once; the ten biggest clones take up approximately 15%. CDR3 length: 14 amino acids. V dropped 0 bases and J dropped 4 bases, with 10 bases sitting between them. Germline V gene lookup returns CDR1 MNHEY and CDR2 SVGAGI. As to this clone: Antigen unknown.

General study points: CMV serostatus was the only immune exposure information that was available. Later analysis indicated greater clonal expansion among HLA-associated TCR beta chains than among equally common other chains. Researchers reported from a later analysis that most CMV-associated TCR beta chains appeared HLA-restricted. Later analysis identified 16,000 or so TCR beta sequences associated with HLA alleles, using a false discovery rate threshold of 0.05.

Material for sequencing was PBMCs. J is TRBJ2-7 and V is TRBV6-5; D might be TRBD2 (5 bases). The TCR sequence derives from a human donor in good health. The CDR3 loop reads CASSYSRAFYEQYF. CDR3 nucleotide sequence: TGTGCCAGCAGTTACTCGAGGGCTTTTTACGAGCAGTACTTC.